The 12 T cell receptor beta chains listed next were all sequenced from one sample in a study of cytomegalovirus exposure and HLA in healthy donors. Researchers ran the PCR with 60 Vbeta and 13 Jbeta primers. Sequenced by immunoSEQ multiplex PCR; TCRdb stores in-frame clones only, minus some. The repertoire includes around 78,000 clones, 60% to 85% of them detected once, and about 1.1% sits in the top ten. The specimen was PBMCs. These receptors all come from a male donor in good health and CMV-seronegative.

The chain is built from TRBV30 and TRBJ2-3; 8 bases are a match to TRBD1. The CDR3 has 16 amino acids. V trimming: 1 base; J trimming: 4 bases; junction bases outside the gene matches: 10. The germline V gene has CDR1 GTSNPN and CDR2 SVGIG (reference sequence). CDR3 protein: CAWSGTTGEFADTQYF. The CDR3 nucleotides are TGTGCCTGGAGTGGCACGACAGGGGAGTTTGCAGATACGCAGTATTTT.

The rearrangement joins TRBV5-6 to TRBJ1-2, with TRBD1 as a possible D gene (6 bases). Germline V gene sequence: CDR1 SGHDT, CDR2 YYEEEE. The germline V and J ends were trimmed by 0 bases and 7 bases, with 10 bases remaining between them. This CDR3 contains 13 residues. CDR3 in DNA: TGTGCCAGCAGCTTGGGGGGGCTCGGTGGCTACACCTTC. Its translation is CASSLGGLGGYTF.

The chain employs TRBV20-1 and TRBJ2-7; 8 bases are a match to TRBD1. Germline CDR1 is DFQATT and CDR2 is SNEGSKA (reference sequence). The J segment lost 6 bases and the V segment lost 6 bases, leaving 4 bases of the junction unmatched. CDR3 length equals 11 residues. In DNA, the CDR3 is TGCAGTGCAACAGGGGGATTCGAGCAGTACTTC. Translated, it gives CSATGGFEQYF.

The chain carries TRBV6-6 and TRBJ2-7; possibly TRBD1 for D (5 bases). Germline CDR1 reads MNHNY; CDR2 reads SVGAGI (reference sequence). V lost 6 bases and J lost 2, with 17 bases in between. The CDR3 has 15 amino acids. The CDR3 here is CASRRVWGLAYEQYF. The CDR3 nucleotides are TGTGCCAGCAGAAGGGTATGGGGCCTCGCCTACGAGCAGTACTTC.

V is TRBV25-1 and J is TRBJ1-2; TRBD1 aligns across 8 bases. CDR1 MGHDK and CDR2 SYGVNS come from the germline V gene. CDR3 length equals 15 residues. V was pared by 0 bases and J by 4 bases, with 4 bases of the junction left unmatched. CDR3 nucleotides: TGTGCCAGCAGTGAATATCACAGGGGGGCCTATGGCTACACCTTC. It translates to CASSEYHRGAYGYTF.

The V and J genes are TRBV4-3 and TRBJ1-1; D gene ambiguous. This CDR3 has 15 residues. Per the germline V gene, CDR1 is LGHNA and CDR2 is YSLEER. The germline V and J ends were trimmed by 0 bases and 4 bases, with 12 bases remaining between them. The CDR3 bases are TGCGCCAGCAGCCAAGATAAGGCCAGGCCCACTGAAGCTTTCTTT. Amino acids: CASSQDKARPTEAFF.

The rearrangement links TRBV4-1 to TRBJ2-5, with D possibly being TRBD2 (6 bases). CDR1 and CDR2 from the germline V gene are MGHRA and YSYEKL. This CDR3 region has 15 residues. Trimming pared 3 bases from V and 4 bases from J, leaving 15 bases between. CDR3 sequence reads: CASSQGPGVVETQYF. CDR3 nucleotide sequence: TGCGCCAGCAGCCAGGGACCGGGGGTAGTAGAGACCCAGTACTTC.

The chain recombines TRBV7-9 with TRBJ2-7; D unresolved. The CDR3 runs 14 residues. The V gene's germline CDR1 is SEHNR and CDR2 FQNEAQ (reference sequence). The V and J ends lost 3 bases and 3 bases respectively, with 12 bases between them. In nucleotides, the CDR3 is TGTGCCAGCAGCTTTGGTACCCTAAACTACGAGCAGTACTTC. Translation gives CASSFGTLNYEQYF.

The chain links TRBV30 to TRBJ1-6; 7 bases are shared with TRBD1. There are 15 residues in the CDR3. J was trimmed by 7 bases and V by 0 bases; bases with no gene match: 6. Germline V gene lookup returns CDR1 GTSNPN and CDR2 SVGIG (reference sequence). The CDR3 sequence: CAWSVSRGPNSPLHF. In DNA form, the CDR3 reads TGTGCCTGGAGTGTATCAAGGGGGCCGAATTCACCCCTCCACTTT.

The chain employs TRBV5-1 and TRBJ1-6; a possible D gene is TRBD1 (6 bases). V was shortened by 0 bases and J by 11 bases, with 15 bases between the two germline ends. Looked up from germline, CDR1 is SGHRS and CDR2 is YFSETQ. The CDR3 is 15 amino acids. The CDR3 is CASSLEGRGDTPLHF. For the CDR3, the DNA is TGCGCCAGCAGCTTGGAGGGGCGGGGGGACACACCCCTCCACTTT.

The chain's CDR3 is CSVEEGDRERDTQYF. In nucleotides, the CDR3 is TGCAGCGTTGAAGAAGGAGACAGGGAGCGCGATACGCAGTATTTT. The gene calls are TRBV29-1 and TRBJ2-3; 7 bases match TRBD1. The CDR3 covers 15 residues. The J segment lost 6 bases and the V segment lost 0 bases, leaving 9 bases of the junction unmatched. From germline, CDR1 is SQVTM and CDR2 ANQGSEA.

The genes are TRBV19 and TRBJ1-4, with 10 bases that match TRBD1. The V segment lost 5 bases and the J segment 10 bases; nucleotides outside the gene matches: 10. The CDR3 is 15 amino acids. Germline CDR1 is LNHDA and CDR2 is SQIVND (reference sequence). In DNA, the CDR3 is TGTGCCAGTAGTTCCTTTGGGACAGGGGTCGGAAAACTGTTTTTT. It translates to CASSSFGTGVGKLFF.